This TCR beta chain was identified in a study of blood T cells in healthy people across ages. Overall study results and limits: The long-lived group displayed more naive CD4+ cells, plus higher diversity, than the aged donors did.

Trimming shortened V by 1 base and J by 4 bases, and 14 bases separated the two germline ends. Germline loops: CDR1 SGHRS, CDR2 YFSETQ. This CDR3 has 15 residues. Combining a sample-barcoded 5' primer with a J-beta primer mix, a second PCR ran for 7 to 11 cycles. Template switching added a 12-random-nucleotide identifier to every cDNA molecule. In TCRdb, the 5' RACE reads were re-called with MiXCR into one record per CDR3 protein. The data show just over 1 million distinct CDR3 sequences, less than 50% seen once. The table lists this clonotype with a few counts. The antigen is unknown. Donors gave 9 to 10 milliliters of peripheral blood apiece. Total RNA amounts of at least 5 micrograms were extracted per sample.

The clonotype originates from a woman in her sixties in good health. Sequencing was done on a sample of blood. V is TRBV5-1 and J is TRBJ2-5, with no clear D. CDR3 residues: CASSLRFLPGETQYF. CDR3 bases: TGCGCCAGCAGCTTGCGGTTTCTCCCCGGAGAGACCCAGTACTTC. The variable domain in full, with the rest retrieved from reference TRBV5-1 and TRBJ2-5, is KAGVTQTPRYLIKTRGQQVTLSCSPISGHRSVSWYQQTPGQGLQFLFEYFSETQRNKGNFPGRFSGRQFSNSRSEMNVSTLELGDSALYLCASSLRFLPGETQYFGPGTRLLVL.